The present T cell receptor (beta chain) was sequenced within a study of blood T cell repertoires in COVID-19. Study context: Acute-phase and convalescent COVID-19 samples originated in the United States, Italy and Spain. From T cells, B-cell-depleted T cells, or PBMCs came the material, which was cDNA or gDNA.

Per the original methods: Cell counts per sample came from amplifying reference gene primers. The protocol was immunoSEQ multiplex PCR, while the TCRdb copy is restricted to in-frame clones and leaves out a portion. That table supplies the V and J calls and clone size; D and trimming were determined from the DNA. The profile shows under 300,000 clones, about 85% of them singletons. The CDR3 is made up of 15 amino acids. Germline CDR1 and CDR2: SGHTA and FQGTGA. The V and J ends lost 4 bases and 6 bases, in that order; junction bases with no gene match: 3. V is TRBV7-3 and J is TRBJ2-3, with 14 bases lining up with TRBD2. The receptor comes from a man between 25 and 39 years old who had recovered from COVID-19. Sequenced: peripheral blood. The CDR3 coding sequence is TGTGCCAGCAGCTGGGGACTAGCGGGGGTGGATACGCAGTATTTT. Its protein is CASSWGLAGVDTQYF.